This TCR beta chain was sequenced during a study of shared clonotypes between healthy human individuals. Only Caucasian adults living in Nashville, Tennessee served as donors. Into CD45RA+ naive and CD45RA-negative memory subsets, the CD4+ cells were split. The germline V and J ends were trimmed by 1 base and 2 bases, with 12 bases remaining between them. Germline CDR1 is GTSNPN and CDR2 is SVGIG (reference sequence). This CDR3 region has 14 residues. Method: immunoSEQ multiplex PCR; TCRdb's copy keeps in-frame clones and lacks some. The sample yields approximately 2,300,000 clones, 85% to 95% seen once.

This chain links TRBV30 with TRBJ2-7; tentatively, D is TRBD1 or TRBD2 (5 bases each). Sequenced: naive CD4+ T cells from PBMCs. Described subset: CD45RA+ positively selected. This sequence originates from a man aged 18 to 30 in good health. Some clones in this sample may be carry-over from other donors' samples. The CDR3 sequence is CAWSGGTLPYEQYF. The CDR3 nucleotides are TGTGCCTGGAGTGGAGGGACGCTCCCCTACGAGCAGTACTTC.